These T cell receptor beta chains were read from a single sample in a study of blood T cell repertoires in COVID-19. This table comes from immunoSEQ multiplex PCR, and its TCRdb copy is limited to in-frame clones, with some not included. The sample records 250,000 or so clones, about 85% being singletons. What was sequenced was peripheral blood. All receptors derive from a woman aged 55-69 years with active or convalescent COVID-19. Both conserved end residues are part of each CDR3. The order of the fields is V gene, CDR3 protein.

>TRBV6-6
CASSYYRGLDQPQHF
>TRBV28
CASRPADSYGYTF
>TRBV3-1/TRBV3-2
CASSHRTGMGYTF
>TRBV7-9
CASSLVGGFTEAFF
>TRBV28
CASSPTGLGNTEAFF
>TRBV3-1/TRBV3-2
CASSTSNRRDRGNIQYF
>TRBV14
CASSPYPSSGDTGELFF
>TRBV4-1
CASSHLRDRGRGGYTF
>TRBV7-9
CASSLRVGADEQFF
>TRBV5-1
CASSLRAGRSYEQYF
>TRBV15
CATSETGSRGHTIYF
>TRBV5-4
CANQASTGELFF
>TRBV3-1/TRBV3-2
CASSLGTGSNTGELFF
>TRBV5-1
CASSVGTGGGRTEAFF
>TRBV27
CASSLGSSGNNEQFF
>TRBV25-1
CASSEPGGTQYF
>TRBV29-1
CSVELTGSGEQFF
>TRBV3-1/TRBV3-2
CASSPTSGRSNTGELFF
>TRBV18
CASSPPFPGAGGGNEQFF
>TRBV11-3
CASKRQGVPEQYF
>TRBV30
CAWSRDRGRTEAFF
>TRBV11-3
CASSLDPSPSGRDGEQYF
>TRBV7-8
CASSLGLGYNEQFF
>TRBV19
CASSMLAGEGPGELFF
>TRBV3-1/TRBV3-2
CASSQTGGGNTGELFF
>TRBV30
CAWSGVGQRPYEQYF
>TRBV7-8
CASSFNRGAETQYF
>TRBV7-2
CASSLLGGGTGELFF
>TRBV15
CATSSRSSGLLGQPQHF
>TRBV11-3
CASSKFSGRVTETQYF
>TRBV7-2
CASSTGLVSYNEQFF
>TRBV6-5
CASRSTGYNEQFF
>TRBV29-1
CSVQDRGSTDTQYF
>TRBV7-2
CASGASGRAENEQFF
>TRBV10-1
CASSESGRSYNEQFF
>TRBV28
CATFDTGPNYGYTF
>TRBV11-3
CASSPDRVADTQYF
>TRBV3-1/TRBV3-2
CASSQVVRGAGVPEAFF
>TRBV7-8
CASSSRRGTRYEQYF
>TRBV11-3
CASSPRTNTDTQYF
>TRBV4-2
CASSHSGGGASTDTQYF
>TRBV6-6
CASSYSGQSNQPQHF